These T cell receptor beta chains were read from a single sample in a study of shared clonotypes between healthy human individuals. Here immunoSEQ multiplex PCR was the method, and the copy in TCRdb shows in-frame clones only, minus some. Of approximately 1,000,000 clones listed, 70% to 80% are singletons. The sample consisted of memory CD4+ T cells from PBMCs. Receptors originate from a young man in good health. Some clones in this sample may be carry-over from other donors' samples. The CDR3 runs from the conserved cysteine through the conserved F or W. Each record gives: clone size, V gene, D gene, J gene, CDR3 DNA, CDR3 protein. The D gene is left open where the match is weak. Size values are once, few and many counts, or a class for expanded clones, and some rows have none.

.	TRBV27	TRBD1	TRBJ2-7	TGTGCCAGCAGATCTCGTGACAGGGGGTCCCTCTACGAGCAGTACTTC	CASRSRDRGSLYEQYF
.	TRBV6-6	TRBD2	TRBJ2-1	TGTGCCAGCAGCCCCGGTGAGCGGGGCGGAGATGAGCAGTTCTTC	CASSPGERGGDEQFF
once	TRBV28	.	TRBJ1-2	TGTGCCAGCGCATCAAACTATGGCTACACCTTC	CASASNYGYTF
.	TRBV7-7	.	TRBJ2-5	TGTGCCAGCAGCTTCGGGCAGGGAGTTCAAGAGACCCAGTACTTC	CASSFGQGVQETQYF
.	TRBV11-2	.	TRBJ2-5	TGTGCCAGCAGCTTAGTTAGAGAGACCCAGTACTTC	CASSLVRETQYF
.	TRBV7-3	.	TRBJ1-2	TGTGCCAGCAGCTTAAAGAGGGCGGGTCCAGAGGGCTACACCTTC	CASSLKRAGPEGYTF
many	TRBV27	.	TRBJ2-5	TGTGCCAGCAGAGGAGGGGGGGGCTTCGGGACCCAGTACTTC	CASRGGGGFGTQYF
.	TRBV2	.	TRBJ2-5	TGTGCCAGCAGTGTCCCCATGGAGACCCAGTACTTC	CASSVPMETQYF
.	TRBV29-1	TRBD2	TRBJ2-3	TGCAGCGTCTCTATGGGGGGGAGCACAGATACGCAGTATTTT	CSVSMGGSTDTQYF
.	TRBV5-4	.	TRBJ2-1	TGTGCCAGCAGTGGGCCCACCTACAATGAGCAGTTCTTC	CASSGPTYNEQFF
.	TRBV30	.	TRBJ2-5	TGTGCCTGGGACCCTAGGGGGGCGCAAGAGACCCAGTACTTC	CAWDPRGAQETQYF
once	TRBV7-3	.	TRBJ1-1	TGTGCCAGCAGCTCCCCGAGGCGGAACACTGAAGCTTTCTTT	CASSSPRRNTEAFF
.	TRBV28	TRBD1	TRBJ1-4	TGTGCCACCCGAATGTTGACAGGGGGTTGGGAAAAACTGTTTTTT	CATRMLTGGWEKLFF
.	TRBV4-1	.	TRBJ1-4	TGCGCCAGCAGCCCACCCAGGGGAGGAGAAAAACTGTTTTTT	CASSPPRGGEKLFF
.	TRBV6-5	.	TRBJ1-1	TGTGCCAGCATGATTATCAGGGCTGGCACTGAAGCTTTCTTT	CASMIIRAGTEAFF
.	TRBV28	.	TRBJ1-2	TGTGCCTGCCACCCCGGGACGGCCTATGGCTACACCTTC	CACHPGTAYGYTF
.	TRBV28	.	TRBJ1-1	TGTGCCAGCAGTATCAGGACACCCATGAACACTGAAGCTTTCTTT	CASSIRTPMNTEAFF
.	TRBV7-6	.	TRBJ2-6	TGTGCCAGCAGCCGCCTCGCGAGCGGATCCGATGGGGCCAACGTCCTGACTTTC	CASSRLASGSDGANVLTF
.	TRBV28	TRBD2	TRBJ2-3	TGTGCCAGCAGCTTCCCGGGACTAGCGGGAGGGACTAGGGATACGCAGTATTTT	CASSFPGLAGGTRDTQYF
few	TRBV19	.	TRBJ2-7	TGTGCCAGTAGTATATCCCCAGGGGCTTCCTACGAGCAGTACTTC	CASSISPGASYEQYF
few	TRBV6-5	.	TRBJ2-5	TGTGCCAGCACCCGAGAACAGGGCATCCAGTACTTC	CASTREQGIQYF
few	TRBV2	TRBD1	TRBJ1-5	TGTGCCAGCAGTGAGGGACAGCTCAATCAGCCCCAGCATTTT	CASSEGQLNQPQHF
.	TRBV27	.	TRBJ2-3	TGTGCCAGCAGGGGCGGGAGCACAGATACGCAGTATTTT	CASRGGSTDTQYF
many	TRBV15	.	TRBJ1-5	TGTGCCACCAGCAGAGAGGGCAGGGGAGGGCAGCCCCAGCATTTT	CATSREGRGGQPQHF
.	TRBV7-9	.	TRBJ1-1	TGTGCCAGCAGCTTAGGGACAGCCAATGAAGCTTTCTTT	CASSLGTANEAFF
.	TRBV2	.	TRBJ2-1	TGTGCCAGCCGACCGGACGGTGAGCAGTTCTTC	CASRPDGEQFF
once	TRBV6-1	.	TRBJ1-3	TGTGCCAGCACCATACAGGGAGTGGGGGGAAACACCATATATTTT	CASTIQGVGGNTIYF
.	TRBV28	.	TRBJ2-5	TGTGCCAGCAGACCAAGCCCCCCGGGGGCGCTACAGTACTTC	CASRPSPPGALQYF
many	TRBV29-1	TRBD1	TRBJ2-6	TGCAGCGTTGCAGGGGGCGGTGGGGCCAACGTCCTGACTTTC	CSVAGGGGANVLTF
.	TRBV2	.	TRBJ2-5	TGTGCCAGCAGACGGGCCGGAGAGACCCAGTACTTC	CASRRAGETQYF
.	TRBV7-9	.	TRBJ1-2	TGTGCCAGCAGCTTACGGGACTCTAACTATGGCTACACCTTC	CASSLRDSNYGYTF
.	TRBV28	TRBD1	TRBJ1-2	TGTGCCAGCAGTTTCGGGACAGGACTCTATGGCTACACCTTC	CASSFGTGLYGYTF
few	TRBV4-1	.	TRBJ1-2	TGCGCCAGCAGCCTCTTGGTGGGAAACTATGGCTACACCTTC	CASSLLVGNYGYTF
.	TRBV10-3	.	TRBJ2-3	TGTGCCATCAGTCGCGGCGGGCCCAGCACAGATACGCAGTATTTT	CAISRGGPSTDTQYF
.	TRBV29-1	TRBD1	TRBJ1-1	TGCAGCGCCCAAGCTCGAAAGGTAGGGGGCTGGGACACTGAAGCTTTCTTT	CSAQARKVGGWDTEAFF
.	TRBV7-9	.	TRBJ1-1	TGTGCCAGCAGCCAAGGGGCCACTGAAGCTTTCTTT	CASSQGATEAFF
.	TRBV19	TRBD1	TRBJ2-7	TGTGCCAGTAGTTCACAGGGGGGCTCCTACGAGCAGTACTTC	CASSSQGGSYEQYF
.	TRBV27	.	TRBJ2-7	TGTGCCAGCAGTTCCACGGGACGGCCTGGGGAGCAGTACTTC	CASSSTGRPGEQYF
.	TRBV9	.	TRBJ2-3	TGTGCCAGCAGCCTAGGGGGTAGCAAAGATACGCAGTATTTT	CASSLGGSKDTQYF
.	TRBV2	TRBD2	TRBJ2-7	TGTGCCAGCAGTGAACCGATGTCAGCGGGAGCGCTATCTTACGAGCAGTACTTC	CASSEPMSAGALSYEQYF
.	TRBV4-1	TRBD1	TRBJ2-7	TGCGCCAGCAGCCGGGACAGGGGCTACGAGCAGTACTTC	CASSRDRGYEQYF
once	TRBV7-2	.	TRBJ2-1	TGTGCCAGCAGCTTAGCGAGGCGAACCTACAATGAGCAGTTCTTC	CASSLARRTYNEQFF
.	TRBV6-1	TRBD1	TRBJ1-2	TGTGCCAGCAACGGACAGGGGGCAATCAACTATGGCTACACCTTC	CASNGQGAINYGYTF
.	TRBV30	.	TRBJ2-7	TGTGCCTGGAGTCCAGGGAGCCACGAGCAGTACTTC	CAWSPGSHEQYF
many	TRBV7-8	TRBD2	TRBJ2-5	TGTGCCAGCAGCTTAGATAGGCGGGGAGGGCAAGAGACCCAGTACTTC	CASSLDRRGGQETQYF
.	TRBV30	.	TRBJ2-7	TGTGCCTGGAGCCTGGCCTACGAGCAGTACTTC	CAWSLAYEQYF
.	TRBV29-1	TRBD1	TRBJ2-1	TGCAGCGTCGATGTGACCGGGACAGGGTCGAAGAATGAGCAGTTCTTC	CSVDVTGTGSKNEQFF
.	TRBV10-3	.	TRBJ1-2	TGTGCCATCTCCCCGGAGGGGCAGTTAGCTAACTATGGCTACACCTTC	CAISPEGQLANYGYTF
few	TRBV5-1	.	TRBJ2-3	TGCGCCAGCAGCACGCAACTTTGGGATACGCAGTATTTT	CASSTQLWDTQYF
.	TRBV5-6	.	TRBJ2-1	TGTGCCAGCAGCTTGGCGGAGAGGGTCTACAATGAGCAGTTCTTC	CASSLAERVYNEQFF
many	TRBV5-4	.	TRBJ2-3	TGTGCCAGCAGGAAACTCGGGGGAATCGCAGATACGCAGTATTTT	CASRKLGGIADTQYF